The source of this TCR beta chain is a study of T cell responses to AZD1222 COVID-19 vaccine. Notes on the study in general: With two AZD1222 doses given, Spike-specific TCR breadth and depth both rose.

The table came from immunoSEQ multiplex PCR; TCRdb's copy has only in-frame clones and leaves some out. The table includes some 150,000 clones, approximately 87% detected once. In this sample, this clone turned up a few times. Its antigen is undetermined. The CDR3 length is 19 residues. V lost 5 bases, J lost 0 bases, and 10 bases stayed unmatched. Germline CDR1 is LNHDA and CDR2 is SQIVND (reference sequence). Both about-4-week and about-12-week second-dose recipients were combined. The chain couples TRBV19 to TRBJ2-6; 10 bases map to TRBD1. The receptor's source is an adult who received the AZD1222 COVID-19 vaccine. Sequences were derived from peripheral blood, sampled 28 days after the second AZD1222 dose. CDR3 amino acids: CASSFRDRGPSSGANVLTF. CDR3 coding DNA: TGTGCCAGTAGTTTCCGGGACAGGGGACCTAGCTCTGGGGCCAACGTCCTGACTTTC. The full variable domain, its missing parts supplied by reference TRBV19 and TRBJ2-6, is DGGITQSPKYLFRKEGQNVTLSCEQNLNHDAMYWYRQDPGQGLRLIYYSQIVNDFQKGDIAEGYSVSREKKESFPLTVTSAQKNPTAFYLCASSFRDRGPSSGANVLTFGAGSRLTVL.